This TCR beta chain was profiled in a study of spatial heterogeneity in lung cancer (dated by TCRdb to the late 2010s). For the study in its entirety: Beta-chain transcripts were consistently detected in greater numbers than alpha-chain transcripts, which likely reflected higher beta-chain transcript abundance. In the raw uncorrected reads, each unique combination of TCR and UMI appeared more than ten times on average. TCR alpha and beta repertoires were quantitatively compared across multiple tumor regions, matched nontumor lung and blood in non-small cell lung cancer. The study linked features of the TCR repertoire to counts of nonsynonymous mutations, which were determined by whole-exome sequencing of tumor tissue. Both alpha and beta chains were TCR-sequenced in a few hundred tumor regions, around 65 matched nontumor lung samples and 56 PBMC samples obtained at surgery. Overall results and qualifications from the work: Confirming at a functional level the hypothesis that regional TCRs recognize regional mutations was considered to require additional single-cell paired TCR alpha and beta sequencing. Ubiquitous expanded tumor TCRs were found in blood more often at tumor resection than at routine follow-up.

The time point label here, explained by the study, means: sample taken at primary tumor resection. Donors were under 95 patients with early-stage, untreated non-small cell lung cancer from the lung TRACERx cohort. Without any cell sorting, TCR sequencing was performed on whole RNA extracted either from tumor and nontumor lung tissue or from cryopreserved PBMC samples. A patient was chosen for TCR sequencing only when enough RNA was available from at least two tumor regions. CDR1 SGHRS and CDR2 YFSETQ are derived from the germline V gene. Between the V and J ends, shortened by 0 bases and 3 bases respectively, the junction contains 12 bases. Including the terminal cysteine and phenylalanine, the CDR3 comprises 16 residues. CDR3 DNA is the only sequence kept; it has 48 bases, read in frame from the first base. The library was made by 5' RACE. The instrument was a NextSeq 500. The TCR library protocol attached a unique molecular identifier to each TCR cDNA molecule to allow correction of PCR and sequencing errors. On the study's bioinformatics: TCR identification, UMI-based error correction and CDR3 extraction were performed with Decombinator tools. TCRs above a frequency of 2 per 1,000, corresponding to the top 1% of the tumor frequency distribution, were defined as expanded. Each repertoire was subsampled 100 times to 5,000 TCRs, after which Renyi diversity was computed with the R vegan package. CDR3 similarity networks were built from amino acid triplet string-kernel similarity, connecting CDR3s with pairwise similarity above 0.82. TCRdb trimmed the raw reads at Q25, called clones with MiXCR and kept productive beta chains. Here each entry gathers all rows of one CDR3 protein and keeps the most common genes and DNA. TCRdb, not the original authors, processed these V and J calls. The sample has about 48,000 distinct CDR3 sequences on record, approximately 5% of them singletons. The ten largest clones add up to around 10% of the sample.

This clonotype was counted ten times or more. Its recognized antigen is unknown. No base qualities exist here, and no much larger clone lies one base off it. The sequence derives from a male donor with early-stage non-small cell lung cancer. Source: PBMCs, taken at surgery. The chain links TRBV5-1 with TRBJ2-2; the D gene cannot be resolved reliably. The DNA sequence reads TGCGCCAGCAGCTTGGCCTCTCGGTCGGACACCGGGGAGCTGTTTTTT. Its protein reads: CASSLASRSDTGELFF.